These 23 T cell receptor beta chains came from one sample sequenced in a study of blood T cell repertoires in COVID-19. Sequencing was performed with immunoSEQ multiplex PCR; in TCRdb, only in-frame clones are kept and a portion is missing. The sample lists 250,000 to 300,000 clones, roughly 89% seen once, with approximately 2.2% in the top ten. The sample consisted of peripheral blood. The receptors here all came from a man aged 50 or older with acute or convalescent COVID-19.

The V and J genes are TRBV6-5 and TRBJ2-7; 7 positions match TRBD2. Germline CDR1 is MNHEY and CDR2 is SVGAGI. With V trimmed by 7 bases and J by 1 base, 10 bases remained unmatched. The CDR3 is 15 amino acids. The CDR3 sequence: CASTVGGGPSYEQYF. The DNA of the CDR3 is TGTGCCAGCACCGTTGGGGGGGGACCTTCCTACGAGCAGTACTTC.

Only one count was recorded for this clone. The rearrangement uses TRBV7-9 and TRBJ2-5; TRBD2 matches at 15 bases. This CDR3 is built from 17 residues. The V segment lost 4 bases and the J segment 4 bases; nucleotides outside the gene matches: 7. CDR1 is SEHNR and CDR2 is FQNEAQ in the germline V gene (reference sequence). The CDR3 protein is CASSSSGLAGGRETQYF. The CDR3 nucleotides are TGTGCCAGCAGCTCCTCAGGACTAGCGGGGGGGCGAGAGACCCAGTACTTC. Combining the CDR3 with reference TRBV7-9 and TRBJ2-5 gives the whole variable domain DTGVSQNPRHKITKRGQNVTFRCDPISEHNRLYWYRQTLGQGPEFLTYFQNEAQLEKSRLLSDRFSAERPKGSFSTLEIQRTEQGDSAMYLCASSSSGLAGGRETQYFGPGTRLLVL.

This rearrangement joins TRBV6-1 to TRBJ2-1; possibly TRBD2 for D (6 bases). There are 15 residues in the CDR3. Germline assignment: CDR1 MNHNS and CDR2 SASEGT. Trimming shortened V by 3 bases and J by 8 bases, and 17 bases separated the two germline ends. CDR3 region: CASSDPGTPRDEQFF. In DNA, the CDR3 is TGTGCCAGCAGTGACCCCGGGACTCCCCGCGATGAGCAGTTCTTC.

CDR3 in DNA: TGTGCCAGCAGTCCCCGGGGAGGGACCTCTGAGCAGTACTTC. This sequence encodes CASSPRGGTSEQYF. The rearrangement uses TRBV27 and TRBJ2-7, with 7 nucleotides matching TRBD2. With 5 bases clipped from V and 7 bases from J, the junction kept 11 bases outside the gene matches. The CDR3 consists of 14 residues. Germline CDR1 and CDR2: MNHEY and SMNVEV (reference sequence).

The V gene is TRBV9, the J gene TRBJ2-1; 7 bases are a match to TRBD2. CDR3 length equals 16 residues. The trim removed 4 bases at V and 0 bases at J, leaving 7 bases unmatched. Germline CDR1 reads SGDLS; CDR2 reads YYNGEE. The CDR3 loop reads CASSPRGGNSYNEQFF. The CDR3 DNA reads TGTGCCAGCAGCCCCCGGGGAGGGAACTCCTACAATGAGCAGTTCTTC. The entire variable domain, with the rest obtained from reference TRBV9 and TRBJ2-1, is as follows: DSGVTQTPKHLITATGQRVTLRCSPRSGDLSVYWYQQSLDQGLQFLIQYYNGEERAKGNILERFSAQQFPDLHSELNLSSLELGDSALYFCASSPRGGNSYNEQFFGPGTRLTVL.

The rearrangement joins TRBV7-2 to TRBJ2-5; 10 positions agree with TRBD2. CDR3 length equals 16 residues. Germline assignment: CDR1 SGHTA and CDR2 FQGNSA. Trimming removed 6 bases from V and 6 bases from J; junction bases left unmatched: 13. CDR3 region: CASSLAGAGGRQTQYF. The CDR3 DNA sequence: TGTGCCAGCAGTCTAGCGGGGGCAGGGGGCCGGCAGACCCAGTACTTC.

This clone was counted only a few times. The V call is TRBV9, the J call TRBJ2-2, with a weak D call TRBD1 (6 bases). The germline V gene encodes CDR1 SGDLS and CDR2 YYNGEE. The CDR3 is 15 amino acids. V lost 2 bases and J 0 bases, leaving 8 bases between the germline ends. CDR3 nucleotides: TGTGCCAGCAGCGTCGGGACACCGAACACCGGGGAGCTGTTTTTT. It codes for CASSVGTPNTGELFF.

CDR3 amino acids: CASTNTGVAKNIQYF. CDR3 sequence (DNA): TGTGCCAGCACCAACACGGGGGTAGCCAAAAACATTCAGTACTTC. This rearrangement joins TRBV3-1 (or the pseudogene TRBV3-2) to TRBJ2-4, with D maybe TRBD2 (6 bases). This CDR3 comprises 15 residues. Trimming shortened V by 7 bases and J by 0 bases, and 13 bases separated the two germline ends. CDR1 and CDR2 from the germline V gene are LGHDT and YNNKEL (reference sequence).

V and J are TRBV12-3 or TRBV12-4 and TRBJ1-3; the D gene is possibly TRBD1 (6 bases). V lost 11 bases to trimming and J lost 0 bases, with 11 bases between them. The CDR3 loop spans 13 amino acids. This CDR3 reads CAWGGTSGNTIYF. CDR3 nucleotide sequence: TGTGCCTGGGGGGGCACCTCTGGAAACACCATATATTTT.

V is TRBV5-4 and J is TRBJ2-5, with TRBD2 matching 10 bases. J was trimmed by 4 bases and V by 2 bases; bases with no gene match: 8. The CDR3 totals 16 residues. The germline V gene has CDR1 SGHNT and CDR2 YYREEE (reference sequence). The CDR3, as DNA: TGTGCCAGCAGCTTAGCAGATAGCGGGGGGCCAGAGACCCAGTACTTC. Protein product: CASSLADSGGPETQYF.

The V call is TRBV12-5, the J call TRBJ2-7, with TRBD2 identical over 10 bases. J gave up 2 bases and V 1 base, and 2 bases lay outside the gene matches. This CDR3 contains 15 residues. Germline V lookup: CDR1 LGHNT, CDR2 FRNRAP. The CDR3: CASGLGLAGAYEQYF. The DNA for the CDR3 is TGTGCTAGTGGTTTGGGGCTAGCGGGAGCCTACGAGCAGTACTTC.

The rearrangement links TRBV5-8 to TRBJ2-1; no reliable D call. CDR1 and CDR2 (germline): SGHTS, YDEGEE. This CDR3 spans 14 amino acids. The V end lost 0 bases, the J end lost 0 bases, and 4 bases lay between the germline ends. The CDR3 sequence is CASSLGGSYNEQFF. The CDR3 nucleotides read TGTGCCAGCAGCTTGGGAGGCTCCTACAATGAGCAGTTCTTC.

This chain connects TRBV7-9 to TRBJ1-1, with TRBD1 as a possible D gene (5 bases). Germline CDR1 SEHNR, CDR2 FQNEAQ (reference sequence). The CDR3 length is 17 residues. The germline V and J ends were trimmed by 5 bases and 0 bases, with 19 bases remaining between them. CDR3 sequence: CASSPSPRWGVNTEAFF. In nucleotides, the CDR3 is TGTGCCAGCAGCCCCAGCCCCAGGTGGGGGGTGAACACTGAAGCTTTCTTT.

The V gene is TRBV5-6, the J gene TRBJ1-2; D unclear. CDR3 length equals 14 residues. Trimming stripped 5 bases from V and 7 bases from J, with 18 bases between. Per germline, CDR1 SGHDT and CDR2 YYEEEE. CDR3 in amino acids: CASSTRPSGVGYTF. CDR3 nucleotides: TGTGCCAGCAGTACCCGGCCCAGCGGAGTTGGCTACACCTTC.

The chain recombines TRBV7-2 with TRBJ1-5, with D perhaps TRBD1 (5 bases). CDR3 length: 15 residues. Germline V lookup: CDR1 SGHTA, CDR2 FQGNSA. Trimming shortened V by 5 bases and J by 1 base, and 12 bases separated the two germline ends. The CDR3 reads CASSGGGGSNQPQHF. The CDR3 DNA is TGTGCCAGCAGCGGGGGAGGAGGAAGCAATCAGCCCCAGCATTTT. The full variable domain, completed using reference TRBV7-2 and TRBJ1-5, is GAGVSQSPSNKVTEKGKDVELRCDPISGHTALYWYRQSLGQGLEFLIYFQGNSAPDKSGLPSDRFSAERTGGSVSTLTIQRTQQEDSAVYLCASSGGGGSNQPQHFGDGTRLSIL.

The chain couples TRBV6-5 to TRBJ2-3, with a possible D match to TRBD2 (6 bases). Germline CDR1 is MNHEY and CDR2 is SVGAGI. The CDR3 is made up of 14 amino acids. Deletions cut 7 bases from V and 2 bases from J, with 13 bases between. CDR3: CASIAGGTTDTQYF. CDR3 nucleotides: TGTGCCAGCATAGCCGGGGGTACCACAGATACGCAGTATTTT.

The CDR3 sequence is CSVEVRATDEKLFF. In DNA, the CDR3 is TGCAGCGTTGAAGTCAGGGCTACGGATGAAAAACTGTTTTTT. This chain connects TRBV29-1 to TRBJ1-4, with D possibly TRBD1 on 5 matching bases. The CDR3 totals 14 residues. Looked up from germline, CDR1 is SQVTM and CDR2 is ANQGSEA. V was shortened by 1 base and J by 6 bases, with 12 bases between the two germline ends.

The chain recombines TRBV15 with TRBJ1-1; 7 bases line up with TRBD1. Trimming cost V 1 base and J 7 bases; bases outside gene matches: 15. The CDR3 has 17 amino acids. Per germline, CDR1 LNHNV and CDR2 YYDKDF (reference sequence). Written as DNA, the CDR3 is TGTGCCACCAGCAGAGGCTTTCGGACAGGCGGACTCCTTGAAGCTTTCTTT. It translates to CATSRGFRTGGLLEAFF.

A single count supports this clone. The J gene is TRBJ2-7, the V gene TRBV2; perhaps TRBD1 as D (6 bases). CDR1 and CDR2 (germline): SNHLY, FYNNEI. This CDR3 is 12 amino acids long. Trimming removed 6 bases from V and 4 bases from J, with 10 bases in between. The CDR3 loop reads CASRGTNYEQYF. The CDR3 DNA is TGTGCCAGCAGAGGGACAAATTACGAGCAGTACTTC.

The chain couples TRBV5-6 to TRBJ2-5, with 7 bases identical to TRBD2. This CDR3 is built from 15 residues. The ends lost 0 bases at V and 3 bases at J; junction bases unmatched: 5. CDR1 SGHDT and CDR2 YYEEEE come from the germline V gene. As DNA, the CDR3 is TGTGCCAGCAGCTTGGCACCTGGGGGGGAAGAGACCCAGTACTTC. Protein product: CASSLAPGGEETQYF. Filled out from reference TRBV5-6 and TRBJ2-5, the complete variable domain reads DAGVTQSPTHLIKTRGQQVTLRCSPKSGHDTVSWYQQALGQGPQFIFQYYEEEERQRGNFPDRFSGHQFPNYSSELNVNALLLGDSALYLCASSLAPGGEETQYFGPGTRLLVL.

CDR3 amino acids: CASSITPSNQPQHF. The CDR3 DNA sequence: TGTGCCAGTAGTATAACACCTAGCAATCAGCCCCAGCATTTT. The chain employs TRBV19 and TRBJ1-5; no definite D call. Trimming cost V 2 bases and J 0 bases, with 5 bases left between them. CDR1 is LNHDA, CDR2 SQIVND, per germline (reference sequence). This CDR3 comprises 14 residues. Complete variable domain (other parts from reference TRBV19 and TRBJ1-5): DGGITQSPKYLFRKEGQNVTLSCEQNLNHDAMYWYRQDPGQGLRLIYYSQIVNDFQKGDIAEGYSVSREKKESFPLTVTSAQKNPTAFYLCASSITPSNQPQHFGDGTRLSIL.

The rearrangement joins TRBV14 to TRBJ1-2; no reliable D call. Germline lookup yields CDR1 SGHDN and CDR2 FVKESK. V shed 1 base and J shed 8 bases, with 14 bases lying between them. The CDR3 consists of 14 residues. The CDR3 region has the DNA TGTGCCAGCAGCCAAGGGCGGGGTTCCTGGGGCTACACCTTC. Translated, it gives CASSQGRGSWGYTF.

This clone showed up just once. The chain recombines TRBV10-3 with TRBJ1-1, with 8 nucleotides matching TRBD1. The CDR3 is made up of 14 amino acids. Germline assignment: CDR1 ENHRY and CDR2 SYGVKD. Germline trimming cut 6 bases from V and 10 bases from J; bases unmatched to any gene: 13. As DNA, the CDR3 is TGTGCCATCAGGGCGACAGGGGCGACCTCCGGAGCTTTCTTT. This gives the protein CAIRATGATSGAFF.